The rows below give T cell receptor beta chains drawn from one sample of a study of blood T cell repertoires in COVID-19. Sequenced by immunoSEQ multiplex PCR; TCRdb stores in-frame clones only, minus some. The sample consists of about 54,000 clones, 90% of them appearing once. The sample consisted of peripheral blood. These receptors were obtained from a woman in her thirties or forties with active COVID-19. CDR3s include the opening cysteine and the closing phenylalanine or tryptophan. D genes are given only for firm matches. Size tells how often a clone was seen (once, few, many) or the class of an expanded clone, and some rows leave it out.

TRBJ1-1 | TRBV25-1 | - | TRBD1 | CASTIGQGVATEAFF | TGTGCCAGCACCATTGGACAGGGGGTCGCCACTGAAGCTTTCTTT
TRBJ2-3 | TRBV6-5 | - | - | CASSLGGASTDTQYF | TGTGCCAGCAGTCTAGGCGGGGCAAGCACAGATACGCAGTATTTT
TRBJ2-7 | TRBV5-1 | - | TRBD2 | CASSRAGRGGYEQYF | TGCGCCAGCAGCCGGGCGGGGCGGGGGGGCTACGAGCAGTACTTC
TRBJ2-3 | TRBV5-4 | once | - | CASSLEGSGYATDTQYF | TGTGCCAGCAGCTTGGAGGGCTCGGGGTACGCCACAGATACGCAGTATTTT
TRBJ2-7 | TRBV7-9 | - | TRBD1 | CASSSGGGQYF | TGTGCCAGCAGCTCAGGGGGCGGTCAGTACTTC
TRBJ1-5 | TRBV19 | - | - | CASSSLQGLANQPQHF | TGTGCCAGTAGTTCTCTCCAGGGACTGGCGAATCAGCCCCAGCATTTT
TRBJ1-2 | TRBV2 | - | TRBD1 | CASSGDRDGGYTF | TGTGCCAGCAGTGGAGACAGGGACGGTGGCTACACCTTC
TRBJ1-1 | TRBV12-3/TRBV12-4 | - | - | CASSLTGNTEAFF | TGTGCCAGCAGTTTAACAGGGAACACTGAAGCTTTCTTT
TRBJ1-1 | TRBV7-9 | once | - | CASSPWGGQVTEAFF | TGTGCCAGCAGCCCCTGGGGGGGGCAAGTTACTGAAGCTTTCTTT
TRBJ1-5 | TRBV18 | once | TRBD1 | CASQSATGENQPQHF | TGTGCCAGCCAATCAGCTACAGGGGAAAATCAGCCCCAGCATTTT
TRBJ2-6 | TRBV5-3 | - | TRBD1 | CARSLVPGTGGLRANVLTF | TGTGCCAGAAGCTTGGTACCTGGGACAGGGGGCTTACGGGCCAACGTCCTGACTTTC
TRBJ2-2 | TRBV5-1 | - | TRBD2 | CASGAGGPTGELFF | TGCGCCAGCGGAGCGGGGGGGCCGACCGGGGAGCTGTTTTTT
TRBJ1-1 | TRBV30 | - | - | CAWQGSTEAFF | TGTGCCTGGCAGGGGTCCACTGAAGCTTTCTTT
TRBJ1-2 | TRBV5-6 | - | - | CASSLYGENYGYTF | TGTGCCAGCAGCTTGTACGGGGAGAACTATGGCTACACCTTC
TRBJ2-1 | TRBV7-2 | - | - | CASSLKFAGHEQFF | TGTGCCAGCAGCTTAAAATTTGCAGGGCATGAGCAGTTCTTC
TRBJ1-2 | TRBV9 | - | - | CASSAGETYGYTF | TGTGCCAGCAGCGCCGGGGAGACATATGGCTACACCTTC
TRBJ2-5 | TRBV30 | - | TRBD2 | CAWSVGLAGRETQYF | TGTGCCTGGAGTGTAGGGCTAGCGGGGAGGGAGACCCAGTACTTC
TRBJ1-2 | TRBV18 | once | - | CASSPAREVGYGYTF | TGTGCCAGCTCACCCGCCAGGGAGGTCGGCTATGGCTACACCTTC
TRBJ1-4 | TRBV2 | - | - | CASSELGGVGEKLFF | TGTGCCAGCAGTGAACTGGGGGGGGTAGGAGAAAAACTGTTTTTT
TRBJ2-7 | TRBV5-8 | - | - | CASSLFERYEQYF | TGTGCCAGCAGCTTGTTTGAGCGTTACGAGCAGTACTTC
TRBJ2-1 | TRBV5-1 | - | TRBD2 | CASSPKLAGENEQFF | TGCGCCAGCAGCCCCAAGCTAGCGGGGGAAAATGAGCAGTTCTTC
TRBJ1-2 | TRBV5-1 | - | - | CASSLEPQGSYGYTF | TGCGCCAGCAGCTTGGAGCCTCAGGGGTCCTATGGCTACACCTTC
TRBJ2-1 | TRBV20-1 | - | - | CSALSTEEQFF | TGCAGTGCCCTCTCAACGGAGGAGCAGTTCTTC
TRBJ2-5 | TRBV21-1 | - | - | CASNPGTGQETQYF | TGTGCCAGCAACCCGGGGACAGGCCAAGAGACCCAGTACTTC
TRBJ2-2 | TRBV15 | - | - | CATSRGHATGELFF | TGTGCCACCAGCAGAGGACATGCCACCGGGGAGCTGTTTTTT
TRBJ1-1 | TRBV5-5 | - | - | CASSLQQVMNTEAFF | TGTGCCAGCAGCCTGCAACAGGTTATGAACACTGAAGCTTTCTTT
TRBJ1-3 | TRBV19 | - | - | CASSLSVGSSGNTIYF | TGTGCCAGTAGTCTGTCCGTAGGGAGCTCTGGAAACACCATATATTTT
TRBJ2-2 | TRBV7-9 | once | TRBD1 | CASRETGRLTGELFF | TGTGCCAGCAGAGAGACAGGGAGACTCACCGGGGAGCTGTTTTTT
TRBJ2-1 | TRBV2 | once | - | CASIGAADEQFF | TGTGCCAGCATTGGGGCGGCAGATGAGCAGTTCTTC
TRBJ1-2 | TRBV2 | few | TRBD1 | CASSPTGDNYGYTF | TGTGCCAGCAGTCCGACAGGGGATAACTATGGCTACACCTTC
TRBJ1-6 | TRBV21-1 | - | - | CASSTDMPVGQPHSSYNSPLHF | TGTGCCAGCAGCACGGACATGCCCGTGGGACAGCCCCACAGCTCCTATAATTCACCCCTCCACTTT
TRBJ2-7 | TRBV7-3 | - | - | CASSAPGSHEQYF | TGTGCCAGCAGCGCCCCCGGTTCGCACGAGCAGTACTTC
TRBJ2-7 | TRBV10-3 | few | - | CAISEFTYEQYF | TGTGCCATCTCGGAGTTTACCTACGAGCAGTACTTC
TRBJ2-1 | TRBV5-4 | once | - | CASSLQGTPAFF | TGTGCCAGCAGCCTGCAGGGGACCCCGGCGTTCTTC
TRBJ1-5 | TRBV18 | few | - | CASASGVRQPQHF | TGTGCCAGCGCAAGCGGGGTCCGTCAGCCCCAGCATTTT
TRBJ2-5 | TRBV11-2 | - | - | CASSLAQETQYF | TGTGCCAGCAGCTTAGCTCAAGAGACCCAGTACTTC
TRBJ2-1 | TRBV11-3 | - | TRBD1 | CASSPRTGRLYEQFF | TGTGCCAGCAGCCCAAGGACAGGGAGGTTGTATGAGCAGTTCTTC
TRBJ2-2 | TRBV24-1 | - | - | CATSDSRQGFTGELFF | TGTGCCACCAGTGATTCGCGGCAGGGTTTTACCGGGGAGCTGTTTTTT